These T cell receptor beta chains were read from a single sample in a study of T cell repertoires in cytomegalovirus infection. TCRdb reprocessed the reads via MiXCR and lists one record per CDR3 protein. The sample comprises under 600,000 distinct CDR3 sequences, approximately 15% of which are singletons, and roughly a quarter rests with the top ten. The sample consisted of CD8+ T cells from PBMCs. The receptor source for this set is a human donor in good health (CMV status not recorded). Some clones in this sample may be carry-over from other donors' samples. Each CDR3 is given with its conserved first and last residue. A D gene is named only where the DNA matches it firmly. A row's size may be missing; if present it is once, few, many or a size class.

j_gene,d_gene,v_gene,abundance,CDR3aa,CDR3nt
TRBJ1-1,.,TRBV7-9,few,CASSAPGRLNTEAFF,TGTGCCAGCAGCGCTCCGGGACGTTTGAACACTGAAGCTTTCTTT
TRBJ1-2,.,TRBV4-1,.,CASSQDLGNYGYTF,TGCGCCAGCAGCCAAGACCTGGGTAACTATGGCTACACCTTC
TRBJ2-7,.,TRBV5-1,few,CASSPSGRGMSDEQYF,TGCGCCAGCAGCCCCTCCGGCAGGGGAATGTCGGACGAGCAGTACTTC
TRBJ2-3,.,TRBV24-1,few,CATSDSREEDTQYF,TGTGCCACCAGTGATAGTCGAGAGGAAGATACGCAGTATTTT
TRBJ2-1,TRBD1,TRBV2,many,CASSGAGGYEQFF,TGTGCCAGCAGTGGGGCAGGGGGATATGAGCAGTTCTTC
TRBJ2-5,.,TRBV27,.,CASSRPPDYKETQYF,TGTGCCAGCAGTCGGCCCCCCGATTATAAAGAGACCCAGTACTTC
TRBJ2-1,.,TRBV9,many,CASSVSVDRDSNNEQFF,TGTGCCAGCAGCGTGTCAGTCGACCGGGACTCGAACAATGAGCAGTTCTTC
TRBJ2-7,.,TRBV5-1,.,CASSLSPGLRREQYF,TGCGCCAGCAGCTTGTCACCGGGGTTGAGACGCGAGCAGTACTTC
TRBJ2-3,.,TRBV20-1,.,CSASSGISTDTQYF,TGCAGTGCTAGCTCGGGGATCAGCACAGATACGCAGTATTTT
TRBJ1-1,TRBD1,TRBV12-3/TRBV12-4,many,CASSSGQGAAEAFF,TGTGCCAGCAGCTCGGGACAGGGGGCCGCTGAAGCTTTCTTT
TRBJ2-3,TRBD2,TRBV7-9,many,CASSFGELGLAAITDTQYF,TGTGCCAGCAGCTTTGGGGAACTTGGACTAGCGGCTATCACAGATACGCAGTATTTT
TRBJ1-2,TRBD1,TRBV14,many,CASSPQGQGRFGYTF,TGTGCCAGCAGCCCTCAAGGACAGGGAAGGTTCGGCTACACCTTC
TRBJ2-1,TRBD1,TRBV4-1,.,CASSPQGKSYNEQFF,TGCGCCAGCAGCCCACAGGGGAAGTCCTACAATGAGCAGTTCTTC
TRBJ1-2,.,TRBV15,.,CATSRDRRGTLGYTF,TGTGCCACCAGCAGAGATCGAAGGGGGACTCTTGGCTACACCTTC
TRBJ2-1,.,TRBV24-1,many,CATSDRGGAYNEQFF,TGTGCCACCAGTGATAGGGGGGGCGCCTACAATGAGCAGTTCTTC
TRBJ2-1,TRBD2,TRBV28,many,CASSSRLAESSYNEQFF,TGTGCCAGCAGTTCCAGACTAGCGGAGAGCTCCTACAATGAGCAGTTCTTC
TRBJ2-7,TRBD1,TRBV24-1,.,CATAGLGTGGGYEQYF,TGTGCCACCGCTGGGTTGGGGACAGGGGGCGGTTACGAGCAGTACTTC
TRBJ1-2,.,TRBV7-3,few,CASSLRPSHENGYTF,TGTGCCAGCAGCTTAAGGCCCTCCCATGAGAATGGCTACACCTTC
TRBJ2-1,.,TRBV12-3/TRBV12-4,many,CASSLRLDEQFF,TGTGCCAGCAGTTTAAGGCTGGATGAGCAGTTCTTC
TRBJ2-3,.,TRBV15,few,CATSRDKGWITDTQYF,TGTGCCACCAGCAGAGATAAGGGCTGGATCACAGATACGCAGTATTTT
TRBJ2-1,.,TRBV4-1,.,CASSQDWGAAYNEQFF,TGCGCCAGCAGCCAAGATTGGGGGGCCGCCTACAATGAGCAGTTCTTC
TRBJ2-7,TRBD2,TRBV5-6,few,CASSPASGRAYEQYF,TGTGCCAGCAGCCCCGCTAGCGGGAGGGCCTACGAGCAGTACTTC
TRBJ2-5,.,TRBV6-1,few,CASSGDRKETQYF,TGTGCCAGCAGTGGGGACCGCAAAGAGACCCAGTACTTC
TRBJ2-1,TRBD2,TRBV10-3,many,CAIRIPTSGREDEQFF,TGTGCCATCAGGATACCGACTAGCGGGAGAGAGGATGAGCAGTTCTTC
TRBJ2-5,.,TRBV7-4,many,CASSLSGAAGQETQYF,TGTGCCAGCAGCTTATCCGGTGCGGCAGGGCAAGAGACCCAGTACTTC